The T cell receptor (beta chain) described here comes from a study of vaccination effects on CD4 cells after COVID-19. Study outcomes and limitations: Few convalescent patients were studied, and early post-infection samples were lacking.

Of note for this clone: The antigen remains undetermined.

Clones were read by immunoSEQ multiplex PCR, and TCRdb kept only the in-frame ones, dropping some. Here the sample spans roughly 46,000 clones, over 60% being singletons. Before sequencing took place, the ViraFEST assay used viral peptide pools to expand antigen-specific CD4+ T cells. At the end of around 11 days of culture, CD4+ T cells were isolated. Either the mRNA-1273 or the BNT162b2 vaccine was given to participants as two doses. Among the vaccine recipients, none had a prior SARS-CoV-2 infection, and nucleocapsid antibodies were negative. With 3 bases removed from V and 5 bases from J, the gap between germline ends came to 10 bases. The CDR3 is 13 residues long. Germline CDR1 MNHEY, CDR2 SVGAGI.

Sequenced material: CD4+ T cells from PBMCs cultured with HCoV-OC43 spike peptides, taken after COVID-19 vaccination. The subset is: HCoV-OC43 spike overlapping peptide pool stimulation. The J gene is TRBJ1-2, the V gene TRBV6-5; D gene uncertain. This clonotype originated in a human donor who received a COVID-19 vaccine. In nucleotides, the CDR3 is TGTGCCAGCAGTTATAATTATATGTATGGCTACACCTTC. This sequence encodes CASSYNYMYGYTF.